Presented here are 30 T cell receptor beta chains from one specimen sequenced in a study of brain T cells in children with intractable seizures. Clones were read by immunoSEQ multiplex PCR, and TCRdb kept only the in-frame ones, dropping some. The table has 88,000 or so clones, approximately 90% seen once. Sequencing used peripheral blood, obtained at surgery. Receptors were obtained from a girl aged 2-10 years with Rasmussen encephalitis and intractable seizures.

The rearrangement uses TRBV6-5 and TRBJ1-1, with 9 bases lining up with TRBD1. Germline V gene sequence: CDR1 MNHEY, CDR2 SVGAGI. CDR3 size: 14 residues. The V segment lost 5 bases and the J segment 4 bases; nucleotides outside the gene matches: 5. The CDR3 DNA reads TGTGCCAGCAGTAGACAGGGGGTGGGCACTGAAGCTTTCTTT. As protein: CASSRQGVGTEAFF.

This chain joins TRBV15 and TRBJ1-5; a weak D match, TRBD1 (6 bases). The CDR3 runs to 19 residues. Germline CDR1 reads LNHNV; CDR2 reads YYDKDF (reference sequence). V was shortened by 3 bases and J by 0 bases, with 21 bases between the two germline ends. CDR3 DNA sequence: TGTGCCACCAGCAGGCCCCCGGGACACCAATCTTATAGCAATCAGCCCCAGCATTTT. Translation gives CATSRPPGHQSYSNQPQHF.

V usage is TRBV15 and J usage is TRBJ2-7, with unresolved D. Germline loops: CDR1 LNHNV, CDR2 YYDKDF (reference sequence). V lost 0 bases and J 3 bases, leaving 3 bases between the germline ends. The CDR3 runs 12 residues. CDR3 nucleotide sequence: TGTGCCACCAGCAGAGATGACTACGAGCAGTACTTC. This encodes CATSRDDYEQYF. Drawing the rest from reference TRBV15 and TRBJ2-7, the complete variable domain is DAMVIQNPRYQVTQFGKPVTLSCSQTLNHNVMYWYQQKSSQAPKLLFHYYDKDFNNEADTPDNFQSRRPNTSFCFLDIRSPGLGDTAMYLCATSRDDYEQYFGPGTRLTVT.

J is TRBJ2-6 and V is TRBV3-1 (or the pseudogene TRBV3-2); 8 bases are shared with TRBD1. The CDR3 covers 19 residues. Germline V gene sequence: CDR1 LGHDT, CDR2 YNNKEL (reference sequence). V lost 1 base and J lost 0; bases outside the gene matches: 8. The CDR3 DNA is TGTGCCAGCAGCCAAGTTCTCGGACAGGGAAGCTCTGGGGCCAACGTCCTGACTTTC. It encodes CASSQVLGQGSSGANVLTF.

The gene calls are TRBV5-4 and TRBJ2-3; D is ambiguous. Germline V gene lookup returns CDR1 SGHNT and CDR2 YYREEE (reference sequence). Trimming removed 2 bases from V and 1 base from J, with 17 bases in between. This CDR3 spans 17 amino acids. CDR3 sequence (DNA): TGTGCCAGCAGCTTCGTGGGCTCCACTGTGGGCACAGATACGCAGTATTTT. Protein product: CASSFVGSTVGTDTQYF. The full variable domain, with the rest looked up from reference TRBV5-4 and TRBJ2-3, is ETGVTQSPTHLIKTRGQQVTLRCSSQSGHNTVSWYQQALGQGPQFIFQYYREEENGRGNFPPRFSGLQFPNYSSELNVNALELDDSALYLCASSFVGSTVGTDTQYFGPGTRLTVL.

The CDR3 bases are TGCGCCAGCAGTGAGTCGGCTAGCGGCACAGATACGCAGTATTTT. It specifies CASSESASGTDTQYF. The chain employs TRBV10-1 and TRBJ2-3, with D maybe TRBD2 (6 bases). Germline-derived CDR1 and CDR2 are WNHNN and SYGVQD (reference sequence). The CDR3 length is 15 residues. V shed 0 bases and J shed 1 base, with 8 bases lying between them.

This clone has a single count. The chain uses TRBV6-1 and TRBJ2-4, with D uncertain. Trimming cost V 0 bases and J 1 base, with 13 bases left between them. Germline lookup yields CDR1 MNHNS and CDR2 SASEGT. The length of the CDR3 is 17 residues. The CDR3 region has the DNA TGTGCCAGCAGTGAAGCGATTGGTGTGGGGGCCAAAAACATTCAGTACTTC. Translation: CASSEAIGVGAKNIQYF.

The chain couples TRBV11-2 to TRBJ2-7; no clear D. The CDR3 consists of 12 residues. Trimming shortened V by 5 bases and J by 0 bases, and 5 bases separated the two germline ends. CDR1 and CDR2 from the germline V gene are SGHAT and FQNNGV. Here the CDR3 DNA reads TGTGCCAGCAGCGCTGTCTCCTACGAGCAGTACTTC. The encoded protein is CASSAVSYEQYF.

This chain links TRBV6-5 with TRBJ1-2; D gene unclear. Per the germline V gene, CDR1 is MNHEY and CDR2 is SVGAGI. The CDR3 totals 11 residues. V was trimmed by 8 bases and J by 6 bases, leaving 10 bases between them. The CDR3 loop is CASPDPNGYTF. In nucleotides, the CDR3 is TGTGCCAGCCCGGATCCAAATGGCTACACCTTC.

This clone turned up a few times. The CDR3 DNA sequence: TGTGCCTGGAGTGTAGGTGGCCAGCACGAGCAGTACTTC. Encoded protein: CAWSVGGQHEQYF. The chain links TRBV30 to TRBJ2-7; D not resolved. The germline V gene encodes CDR1 GTSNPN and CDR2 SVGIG (reference sequence). The CDR3 totals 13 residues. V lost 0 bases, J lost 5 bases, and 11 bases lay in between.

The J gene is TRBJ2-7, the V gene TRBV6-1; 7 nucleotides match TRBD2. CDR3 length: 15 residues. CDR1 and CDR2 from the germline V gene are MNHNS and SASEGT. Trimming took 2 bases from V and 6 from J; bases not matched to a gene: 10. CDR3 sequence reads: CASSEPRTSSLEQYF. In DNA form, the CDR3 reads TGTGCCAGCAGTGAACCAAGGACTAGTTCCCTCGAGCAGTACTTC.

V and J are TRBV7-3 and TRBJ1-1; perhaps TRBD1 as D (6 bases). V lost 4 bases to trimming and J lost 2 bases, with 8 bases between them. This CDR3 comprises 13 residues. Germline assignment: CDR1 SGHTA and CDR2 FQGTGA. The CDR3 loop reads CASSSGTNTEAFF. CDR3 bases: TGTGCCAGCAGCTCAGGGACAAACACTGAAGCTTTCTTT.

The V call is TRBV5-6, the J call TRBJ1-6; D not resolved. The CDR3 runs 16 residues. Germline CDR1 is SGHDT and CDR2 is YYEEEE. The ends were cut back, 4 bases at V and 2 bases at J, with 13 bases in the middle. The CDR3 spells CASSRTAGAYNSPLHF. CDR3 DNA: TGTGCCAGCAGCCGGACGGCCGGGGCCTATAATTCACCCCTCCACTTT.

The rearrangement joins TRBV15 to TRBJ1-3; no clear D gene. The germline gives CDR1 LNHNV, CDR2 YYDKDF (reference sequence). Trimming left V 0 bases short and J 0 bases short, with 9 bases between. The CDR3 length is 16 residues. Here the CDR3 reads CATSREAVSSGNTIYF. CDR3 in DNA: TGTGCCACCAGCAGAGAGGCAGTAAGCTCTGGAAACACCATATATTTT.

CDR3: CASSLSDYGYTF. DNA for the CDR3: TGTGCCAGCTCTTTGTCGGACTATGGCTACACCTTC. The rearrangement uses TRBV7-9 and TRBJ1-2, with D uncertain. Germline values: CDR1 SEHNR, CDR2 FQNEAQ (reference sequence). This CDR3 has 12 amino acids. The V and J ends lost 8 bases and 3 bases respectively, with 10 bases between them.

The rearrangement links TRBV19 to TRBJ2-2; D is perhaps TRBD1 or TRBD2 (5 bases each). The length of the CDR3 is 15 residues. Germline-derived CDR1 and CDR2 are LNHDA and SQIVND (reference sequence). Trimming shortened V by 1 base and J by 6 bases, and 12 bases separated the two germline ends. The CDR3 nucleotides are TGTGCCAGTAGTATAGCGTCAGGGAGAGCCGGGGAGCTGTTTTTT. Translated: CASSIASGRAGELFF.

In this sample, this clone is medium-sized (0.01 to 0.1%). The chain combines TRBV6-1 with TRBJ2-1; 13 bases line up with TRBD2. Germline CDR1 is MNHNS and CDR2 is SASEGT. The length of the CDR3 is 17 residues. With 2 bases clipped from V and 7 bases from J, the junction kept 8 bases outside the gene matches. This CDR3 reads CASSELLAGGPLNEQFF. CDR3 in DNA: TGTGCCAGCAGTGAATTACTAGCGGGGGGGCCGTTAAATGAGCAGTTCTTC.

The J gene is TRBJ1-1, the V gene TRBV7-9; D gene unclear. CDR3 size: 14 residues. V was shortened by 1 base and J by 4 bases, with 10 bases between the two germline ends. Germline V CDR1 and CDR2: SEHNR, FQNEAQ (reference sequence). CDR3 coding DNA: TGTGCCAGCAGCTTAGGGCCGGGAGGCACTGAAGCTTTCTTT. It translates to CASSLGPGGTEAFF.

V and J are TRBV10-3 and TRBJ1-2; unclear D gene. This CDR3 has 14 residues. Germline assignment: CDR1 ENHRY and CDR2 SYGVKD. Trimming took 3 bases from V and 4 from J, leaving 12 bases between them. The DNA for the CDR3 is TGTGCCATCAGTGACGGCAACAGAGCCTATGGCTACACCTTC. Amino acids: CAISDGNRAYGYTF.

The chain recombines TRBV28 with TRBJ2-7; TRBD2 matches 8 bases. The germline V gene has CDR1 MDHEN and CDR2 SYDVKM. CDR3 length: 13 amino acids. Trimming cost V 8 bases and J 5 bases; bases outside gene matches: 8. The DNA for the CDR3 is TGTGCCAGCGGAGAGCGGGAGCCGGACGAGCAGTACTTC. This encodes CASGEREPDEQYF.

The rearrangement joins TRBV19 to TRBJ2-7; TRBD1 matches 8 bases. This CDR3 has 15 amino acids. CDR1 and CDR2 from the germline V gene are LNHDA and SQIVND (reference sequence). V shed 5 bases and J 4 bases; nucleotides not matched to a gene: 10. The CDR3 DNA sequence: TGTGCCAGTAGTGAGACCGGGACAGGAAGATACGAGCAGTACTTC. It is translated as CASSETGTGRYEQYF.

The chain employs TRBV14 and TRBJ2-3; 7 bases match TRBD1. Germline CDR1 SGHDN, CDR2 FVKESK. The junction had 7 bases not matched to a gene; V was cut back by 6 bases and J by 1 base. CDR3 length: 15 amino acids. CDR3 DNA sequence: TGTGCCAGCAGTCCCAGGGACAGCGGCACAGATACGCAGTATTTT. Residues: CASSPRDSGTDTQYF.

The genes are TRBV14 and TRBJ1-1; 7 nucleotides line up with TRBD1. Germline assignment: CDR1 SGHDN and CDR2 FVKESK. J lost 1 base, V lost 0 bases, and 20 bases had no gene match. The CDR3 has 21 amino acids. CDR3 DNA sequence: TGTGCCAGCAGCCAAGATTTAGGTAAAAGACAGGGAGGAGTTGGGAACACTGAAGCTTTCTTT. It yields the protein CASSQDLGKRQGGVGNTEAFF.

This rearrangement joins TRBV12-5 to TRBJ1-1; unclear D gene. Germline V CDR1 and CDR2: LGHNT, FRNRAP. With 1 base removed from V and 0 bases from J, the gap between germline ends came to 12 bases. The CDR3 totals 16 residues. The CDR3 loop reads CASGLARTAMNTEAFF. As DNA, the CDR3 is TGTGCTAGTGGTTTGGCCCGGACGGCTATGAACACTGAAGCTTTCTTT.

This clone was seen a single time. CDR3 sequence: CASSSPGLGSGDTQYF. The CDR3 DNA follows: TGTGCCAGCAGCAGCCCGGGACTAGGTTCTGGAGATACGCAGTATTTT. The chain combines TRBV7-8 with TRBJ2-3; TRBD2 agrees at 8 bases. V lost 5 bases, J lost 5 bases, and 12 bases stayed unmatched. This CDR3 is built from 16 residues. Germline V gene sequence: CDR1 SGHVS, CDR2 FQNEAQ.

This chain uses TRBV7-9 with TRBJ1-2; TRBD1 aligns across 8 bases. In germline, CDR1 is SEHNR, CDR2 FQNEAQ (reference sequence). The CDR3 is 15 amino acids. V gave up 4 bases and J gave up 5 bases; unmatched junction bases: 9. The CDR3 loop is CASSSGTGALYGYTF. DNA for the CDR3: TGTGCCAGCAGCTCCGGGACAGGAGCATTGTATGGCTACACCTTC.

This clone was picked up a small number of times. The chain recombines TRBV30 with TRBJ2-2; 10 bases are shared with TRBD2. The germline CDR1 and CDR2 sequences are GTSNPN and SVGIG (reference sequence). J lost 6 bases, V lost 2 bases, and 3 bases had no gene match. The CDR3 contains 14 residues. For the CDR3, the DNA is TGTGCCTGGAGTCCGCTAGCGGGAGCCGGGGAGCTGTTTTTT. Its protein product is CAWSPLAGAGELFF. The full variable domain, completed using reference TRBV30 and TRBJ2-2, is SQTIHQWPATLVQPVGSPLSLECTVEGTSNPNLYWYRQAAGRGLQLLFYSVGIGQISSEVPQNLSASRPQDRQFILSSKKLLLSDSGFYLCAWSPLAGAGELFFGEGSRLTVL.

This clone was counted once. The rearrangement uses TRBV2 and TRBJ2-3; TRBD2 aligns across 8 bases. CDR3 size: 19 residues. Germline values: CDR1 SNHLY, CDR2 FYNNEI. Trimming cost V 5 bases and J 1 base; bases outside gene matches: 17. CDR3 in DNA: TGTGCCAGCAGTTCTGTGGAGGGGAGCGGGGGTTACCGCACAGATACGCAGTATTTT. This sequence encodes CASSSVEGSGGYRTDTQYF.

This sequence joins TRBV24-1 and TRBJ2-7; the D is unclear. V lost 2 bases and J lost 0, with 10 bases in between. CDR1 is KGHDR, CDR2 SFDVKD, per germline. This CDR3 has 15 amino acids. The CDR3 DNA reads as TGTGCCACCAGTGATTCTCGGACGGGCTCCTACGAGCAGTACTTC. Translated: CATSDSRTGSYEQYF.

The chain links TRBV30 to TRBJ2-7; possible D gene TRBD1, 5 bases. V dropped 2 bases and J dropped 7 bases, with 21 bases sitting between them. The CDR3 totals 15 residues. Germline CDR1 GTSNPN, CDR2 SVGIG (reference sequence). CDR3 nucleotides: TGTGCCTGGAGTTATCAGCAGGGAAATATACGGGAGCAGTACTTC. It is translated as CAWSYQQGNIREQYF. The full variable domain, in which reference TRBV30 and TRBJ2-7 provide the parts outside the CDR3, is SQTIHQWPATLVQPVGSPLSLECTVEGTSNPNLYWYRQAAGRGLQLLFYSVGIGQISSEVPQNLSASRPQDRQFILSSKKLLLSDSGFYLCAWSYQQGNIREQYFGPGTRLTVT.